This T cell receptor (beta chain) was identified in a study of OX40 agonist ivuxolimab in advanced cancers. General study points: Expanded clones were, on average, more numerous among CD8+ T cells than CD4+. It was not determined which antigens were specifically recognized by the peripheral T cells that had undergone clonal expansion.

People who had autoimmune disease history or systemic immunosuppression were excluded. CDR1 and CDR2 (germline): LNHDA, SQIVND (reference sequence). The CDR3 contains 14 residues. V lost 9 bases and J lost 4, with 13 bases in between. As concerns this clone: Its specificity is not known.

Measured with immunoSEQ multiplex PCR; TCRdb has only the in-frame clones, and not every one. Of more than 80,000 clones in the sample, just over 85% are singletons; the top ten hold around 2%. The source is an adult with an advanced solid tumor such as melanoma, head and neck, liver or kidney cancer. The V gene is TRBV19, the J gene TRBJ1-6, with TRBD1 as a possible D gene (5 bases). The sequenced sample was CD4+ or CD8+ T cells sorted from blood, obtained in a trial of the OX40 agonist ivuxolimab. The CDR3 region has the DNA TGTGCCAGCACCGAGACAGCTTATAATTCACCCCTCCACTTT. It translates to CASTETAYNSPLHF. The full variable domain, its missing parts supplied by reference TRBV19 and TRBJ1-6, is DGGITQSPKYLFRKEGQNVTLSCEQNLNHDAMYWYRQDPGQGLRLIYYSQIVNDFQKGDIAEGYSVSREKKESFPLTVTSAQKNPTAFYLCASTETAYNSPLHFGNGTRLTVT.